What follows is one T cell receptor beta chain and its context. These data originate in a study of blood T cell repertoires in COVID-19. Across the study: The cDNA or gDNA used as material had been derived from T cells, B-cell-depleted T cells, or PBMCs.

Libraries were prepared by immunoSEQ multiplex PCR; TCRdb keeps only in-frame clonotypes and omits some of them. The sample holds roughly 100,000 clones, roughly 76% seen once. V shed 4 bases, J shed 2 bases, and the junction held 6 bases outside the gene matches. The CDR3 spans 15 residues. From germline, CDR1 is SGHTS and CDR2 YDEGEE. Seattle patients were enrolled while actively infected and followed longitudinally. The TCR sequence derives from a man older than 75 with COVID-19, enrolled during active disease. The sequencing input was peripheral blood. The chain couples TRBV5-8 to TRBJ2-3; 8 bases match TRBD1. Here the CDR3 reads CASSDGQGPTDTQYF. The CDR3 DNA follows: TGTGCCAGCAGCGACGGACAGGGACCCACAGATACGCAGTATTTT.